The text below deals with one T cell receptor (beta chain). Its antigen is as yet unknown. This sample is part of a study of cytomegalovirus exposure and HLA in healthy donors. Overall study: The same platform used for the roughly 610 first-cohort repertoires was also used for the 100 to 150 validation repertoires, as a later analysis reported.

The junction had 7 bases not matched to a gene; V was cut back by 6 bases and J by 0 bases. The CDR3 spans 16 residues. The germline V gene has CDR1 SNHLY and CDR2 FYNNEI. Broader study findings: It was found in a later analysis that first-cohort TCR clusters tended to co-occur in the 130 or so validation repertoires. The study designated 150 or so TCR beta chains cytomegalovirus-associated.

Libraries were prepared by immunoSEQ multiplex PCR; TCRdb keeps only in-frame clonotypes and omits some of them. Here the sample spans more than 130,000 clones, 88% being singletons. The TCR sequence derives from a woman under 30 in good health and CMV-seropositive. Sequencing was carried out using PBMCs. The chain has TRBV2 and TRBJ2-2; 7 bases line up with TRBD1. The CDR3 is CASSRDSLPNTGELFF. DNA of the CDR3: TGTGCCAGCAGCCGGGACAGCCTACCGAACACCGGGGAGCTGTTTTTT.